Listed here are 28 T cell receptor beta chains from one sample, sequenced in a study of T cell responses to AZD1222 COVID-19 vaccine. The table came from immunoSEQ multiplex PCR; TCRdb's copy has only in-frame clones and leaves some out. The data show approximately 150,000 clones, more than 75% seen once. This material consisted of peripheral blood, taken 28 days after the second AZD1222 dose. The receptors here all came from an adult who received the AZD1222 COVID-19 vaccine.

The J gene is TRBJ1-1, the V gene TRBV5-1; TRBD1 is a possible D gene (5 bases). This CDR3 spans 16 amino acids. Looked up from germline, CDR1 is SGHRS and CDR2 is YFSETQ. The ends were cut back, 5 bases at V and 0 bases at J, with 17 bases in the middle. CDR3 DNA: TGCGCCAGCAGGCCCTTGGGACGGACGATGAACACTGAAGCTTTCTTT. Its protein is CASRPLGRTMNTEAFF.

This chain uses TRBV28 with TRBJ1-3; 7 bases map to TRBD1. This CDR3 spans 13 amino acids. V was pared by 8 bases and J by 0 bases, with 1 base of the junction left unmatched. CDR1 is MDHEN and CDR2 is SYDVKM in the germline V gene. CDR3 sequence (DNA): TGTGCCAGCCGGGACAGCTCTGGAAACACCATATATTTT. It codes for CASRDSSGNTIYF. The whole variable domain, remainder taken from reference TRBV28 and TRBJ1-3, is DVKVTQSSRYLVKRTGEKVFLECVQDMDHENMFWYRQDPGLGLRLIYFSYDVKMKEKGDIPEGYSVSREKKERFSLILESASTNQTSMYLCASRDSSGNTIYFGEGSWLTVV.

This clone was seen only once. The V and J genes are TRBV5-1 and TRBJ2-1; TRBD1 might be the D (6 bases). This CDR3 comprises 17 residues. Per germline, CDR1 SGHRS and CDR2 YFSETQ. Trimming shortened V by 4 bases and J by 7 bases, and 24 bases separated the two germline ends. The CDR3 loop reads CASSAATGLIQGNEQFF. The CDR3 nucleotides read TGCGCCAGCAGCGCCGCTACAGGGTTAATTCAGGGGAATGAGCAGTTCTTC.

The V call is TRBV27, the J call TRBJ1-2; D unresolved. The CDR3 is 13 residues long. V dropped 2 bases and J dropped 1 base, with 5 bases sitting between them. Germline-derived CDR1 and CDR2 are MNHEY and SMNVEV (reference sequence). In DNA, the CDR3 is TGTGCCAGCAGTTTAAAGTTTAACTATGGCTACACCTTC. This sequence encodes CASSLKFNYGYTF.

The J gene is TRBJ1-4, the V gene TRBV6-5; TRBD1 might be the D (5 bases). CDR1 and CDR2 (germline): MNHEY, SVGAGI. V lost 5 bases and J lost 7, with 14 bases in between. The CDR3 runs 14 residues. CDR3 DNA: TGTGCCAGCAGTCTCCAGGCGGGGGTTGAAAAACTGTTTTTT. The encoded protein is CASSLQAGVEKLFF.

The table lists this clone with a count of one. The chain couples TRBV28 to TRBJ1-6, with a weak D call TRBD1 (5 bases). Trimming removed 6 bases at V and 7 bases at J, with 10 bases between. Germline-derived CDR1 and CDR2 are MDHEN and SYDVKM. The CDR3 is 13 residues long. The CDR3 DNA reads TGTGCCAGCAGGGGGGTGAGGAATTCACCCCTCCACTTT. Protein sequence: CASRGVRNSPLHF. Complete variable domain (other parts from reference TRBV28 and TRBJ1-6): DVKVTQSSRYLVKRTGEKVFLECVQDMDHENMFWYRQDPGLGLRLIYFSYDVKMKEKGDIPEGYSVSREKKERFSLILESASTNQTSMYLCASRGVRNSPLHFGNGTRLTVT.

This clone was seen just once. One end of the junction varies from germline; a read error may be responsible. Written as DNA, the CDR3 is TGCGCCAGCGGCCAGCCCTCTGGAAACACCATATATTTT. It specifies CASGQPSGNTIYF. The V and J genes are TRBV4-1 and TRBJ1-3; D call uncertain. The CDR3 length is 13 residues. CDR1 is MGHRA, CDR2 YSYEKL, per germline.

The gene calls are TRBV7-9 and TRBJ2-7; 11 bases map to TRBD1. This CDR3 is built from 14 residues. The V gene end was trimmed by 5 bases and the J gene end by 1 base; junction bases not matched to a gene: 1. CDR1 and CDR2 (germline): SEHNR, FQNEAQ (reference sequence). Written as DNA, the CDR3 is TGTGCCAGCAGCGGACAGGGGGCGTCCTACGAGCAGTACTTC. Translating it yields CASSGQGASYEQYF.

V usage is TRBV10-3 and J usage is TRBJ1-1; tentatively, D is TRBD1 (5 bases). The CDR3 has 11 amino acids. Trimming took 11 bases from V and 9 from J, leaving 16 bases between them. From germline, CDR1 is ENHRY and CDR2 SYGVKD. The CDR3, as DNA: TGTGCCTCAAGGGGAGAGGGGAAAGCTTTCTTT. As protein: CASRGEGKAFF.

CDR3 nucleotides: TGTGCCAGTAGTAGGGTCCGGGACGGATCCTACGAGCAGTACTTC. This sequence encodes CASSRVRDGSYEQYF. The rearrangement uses TRBV19 and TRBJ2-7, with D tentatively TRBD1 or TRBD2 (5 bases each). Looked up from germline, CDR1 is LNHDA and CDR2 is SQIVND (reference sequence). The CDR3 covers 15 residues. Trimming stripped 4 bases from V and 1 base from J, with 14 bases between.

The rearrangement uses TRBV7-2 and TRBJ1-6; D is undetermined. Trimming took 8 bases from V and 7 from J, leaving 9 bases between them. CDR3 size: 12 residues. CDR1 and CDR2 from the germline V gene are SGHTA and FQGNSA. The DNA for the CDR3 is TGTGCCAGCCGTCAGCCCAATTCACCCCTCCACTTT. This gives the protein CASRQPNSPLHF.

This clone was seen a few times. The chain combines TRBV2 with TRBJ1-2, with D perhaps matching TRBD1 (6 bases). CDR1 is SNHLY, CDR2 FYNNEI, per germline. The CDR3 runs 19 residues. V was shortened by 11 bases and J by 2 bases, with 33 bases between the two germline ends. As DNA, the CDR3 is TGTGCCCGGGGGGGGCGCCGGGGTGGACTCGGAACTGGGAACTATGGCTACACCTTC. It encodes CARGGRRGGLGTGNYGYTF.

The rearrangement joins TRBV7-5 to TRBJ1-4; the table's D call of TRBD1 was not tested on the DNA. TRBV7-5 is listed as a pseudogene. The CDR3 extends over 14 amino acids. This chain's CDR3 is CVRSPDRGYEKLFF. The CDR3 nucleotides are TGTGTCAGAAGCCCCGACAGGGGATATGAAAAACTGTTTTTT.

The chain carries TRBV5-1 and TRBJ2-7, with D possibly being TRBD1 (5 bases). Germline V gene lookup returns CDR1 SGHRS and CDR2 YFSETQ. Deletions cut 0 bases from V and 4 bases from J, with 11 bases between. The CDR3 sequence is 14 residues long. The CDR3 sequence is CASSLVSQGYEQYF. Here the CDR3 DNA reads TGCGCCAGCAGCTTGGTATCGCAGGGATACGAGCAGTACTTC.

The chain couples TRBV11-3 to TRBJ1-6; no definite D call. Germline CDR1 and CDR2: SGHNT and YENEEA. The ends were cut back, 5 bases at V and 8 bases at J, with 10 bases in the middle. The length of the CDR3 is 13 residues. In DNA form, the CDR3 reads TGTGCCAGCAGCCTTGAGCCCCATTCACCCCTCCACTTT. It codes for CASSLEPHSPLHF.

This clone was detected only once. This rearrangement joins TRBV6-1 to TRBJ2-3, with 9 bases that match TRBD2. The CDR3 is 19 residues long. The V segment lost 1 base and the J segment 3 bases; nucleotides outside the gene matches: 14. CDR1 and CDR2 (germline): MNHNS, SASEGT. This CDR3 is CASSEGGLAGAKGTDTQYF. The CDR3 DNA reads as TGTGCCAGCAGTGAAGGTGGGTTAGCGGGGGCGAAGGGGACAGATACGCAGTATTTT.

The chain combines TRBV7-2 with TRBJ2-2; TRBD2 is a possible D gene (7 bases). Germline CDR1 is SGHTA and CDR2 is FQGNSA. Trimming removed 3 bases from V and 2 bases from J, with 13 bases in between. The CDR3 loop spans 16 amino acids. CDR3 DNA sequence: TGTGCCAGCAGCTTCGGGGGCGGGGGCAACACCGGGGAGCTGTTTTTT. This gives the protein CASSFGGGGNTGELFF.

This sequence joins TRBV6-5 and TRBJ1-1; D may be TRBD1 (6 bases). Germline values: CDR1 MNHEY, CDR2 SVGAGI. The CDR3 sequence is 15 residues long. Between the trimmed V and J ends, which lost 7 bases and 7 bases, there was a span of 22 bases. DNA of the CDR3: TGTGCCAGCACCAACCCGAGCGGGGGGGCGGTTGAAGCTTTCTTT. Translation gives CASTNPSGGAVEAFF.

The J gene is TRBJ1-4, the V gene TRBV5-1; possibly TRBD1 for D (5 bases). The CDR3 has 14 residues. V was trimmed by 5 bases and J by 4 bases, leaving 12 bases between them. Germline-derived CDR1 and CDR2 are SGHRS and YFSETQ. Written as DNA, the CDR3 is TGCGCCAGCAGGGGACCCGGAATTAATGAAAAACTGTTTTTT. Protein sequence: CASRGPGINEKLFF.

The V and J genes are TRBV19 and TRBJ2-3; TRBD2 aligns across 9 bases. This CDR3 has 16 amino acids. CDR1 is LNHDA and CDR2 is SQIVND in the germline V gene (reference sequence). V lost 5 bases and J lost 1; bases outside the gene matches: 7. The CDR3 is CASSYLAGWGTDTQYF. For the CDR3, the DNA is TGTGCCAGTAGTTACCTAGCGGGGTGGGGCACAGATACGCAGTATTTT.

The rearrangement uses TRBV6-5 and TRBJ1-2; D gene uncertain. V was trimmed by 4 bases and J by 4 bases, leaving 10 bases between them. The length of the CDR3 is 13 residues. Germline V gene lookup returns CDR1 MNHEY and CDR2 SVGAGI. The CDR3 region has the DNA TGTGCCAGCAGTTCCGGCGGACTCTATGGCTACACCTTC. It translates to CASSSGGLYGYTF.

V is TRBV6-2 or TRBV6-3 and J is TRBJ2-3, with 9 positions matching TRBD2. The CDR3 is 15 residues long. Germline V gene data show CDR1 as MNHEY and CDR2 as SVGEGT. Trimming took 2 bases from V and 0 from J; bases not matched to a gene: 0. The DNA for the CDR3 is TGTGCCAGCAGTTACACTAGCGGGAGCACAGATACGCAGTATTTT. Its protein is CASSYTSGSTDTQYF.

This clone is a singleton in its sample. This chain connects TRBV25-1 to TRBJ1-6, with a tentative D call TRBD1 (5 bases). V was trimmed by 6 bases and J by 7 bases, leaving 13 bases between them. The CDR3 contains 14 residues. Germline V gene data show CDR1 as MGHDK and CDR2 as SYGVNS. CDR3 residues: CASRDQGPNSPLHF. The CDR3 region has the DNA TGTGCCAGCAGGGACCAGGGTCCCAATTCACCCCTCCACTTT.

CDR3 DNA sequence: TGTGCCATCAGAGGCCAGCAGGCTCAGCCCCAGCATTTT. It yields the protein CAIRGQQAQPQHF. V and J are TRBV10-3 and TRBJ1-5; no clear D gene. This CDR3 is built from 13 residues. Per germline, CDR1 ENHRY and CDR2 SYGVKD. With 6 bases removed from V and 6 bases from J, the gap between germline ends came to 12 bases.

The V and J genes are TRBV19 and TRBJ1-1; 7 nucleotides line up with TRBD1. The CDR3 length is 14 residues. V gave up 2 bases and J gave up 2 bases; unmatched junction bases: 2. The germline V gene encodes CDR1 LNHDA and CDR2 SQIVND (reference sequence). CDR3 nucleotides: TGTGCCAGTAGTATAACAGGGGTTAACACTGAAGCTTTCTTT. It is translated as CASSITGVNTEAFF.

V is TRBV7-2 and J is TRBJ2-2, with D perhaps matching TRBD1 or TRBD2 (5 bases each). Trimming stripped 2 bases from V and 2 bases from J, with 9 bases between. The germline gives CDR1 SGHTA, CDR2 FQGNSA. This CDR3 has 15 amino acids. The CDR3 DNA follows: TGTGCCAGCAGCTTAACCGGGGCTAACACCGGGGAGCTGTTTTTT. This sequence encodes CASSLTGANTGELFF.

The chain uses TRBV3-1 (or the pseudogene TRBV3-2) and TRBJ1-3; the D gene is possibly TRBD1 (5 bases). Trimming took off 1 base at V and 0 bases at J, with 10 bases between the two ends. CDR3 length: 16 residues. Per the germline V gene, CDR1 is LGHDT and CDR2 is YNNKEL (reference sequence). The CDR3, as DNA: TGTGCCAGCAGCCAAGTGGGGGGACGCTCTGGAAACACCATATATTTT. Its protein is CASSQVGGRSGNTIYF.

The V call is TRBV5-1, the J call TRBJ1-2; D is unclear. V gave up 2 bases and J gave up 7 bases, with 15 bases separating them. Germline CDR1 and CDR2: SGHRS and YFSETQ. The CDR3 has 14 residues. CDR3 residues: CASSLSRVGGGYTF. In DNA, the CDR3 is TGCGCCAGCAGCTTATCGCGGGTCGGCGGTGGCTACACCTTC.